These 26 T cell receptor beta chains share one sample of origin, sequenced in a study of T cells in Graves' hyperthyroidism and ophthalmopathy. Amplified TCR beta CDR3 regions derived from RNA transcripts. The TCR CDR3 first-round RT-PCR relied on the HTBI primer set. TCRdb fed the multiplex PCR reads into MiXCR, producing one record per CDR3 protein. The sample has about 620,000 distinct CDR3 sequences; roughly 15% are singletons. Sequencing input: blood. The origin of the receptors is a woman aged 25 to 39 with Graves' hyperthyroidism.

J is TRBJ1-1 and V is TRBV20-1; the D gene is possibly TRBD1 (6 bases). V shed 0 bases and J shed 1 base, with 12 bases lying between them. The V gene's germline CDR1 is DFQATT and CDR2 SNEGSKA (reference sequence). The CDR3 has 15 residues. The CDR3 DNA reads TGCAGTGCTAGAGATCTTGGGGGCAAGAACACTGAAGCTTTCTTT. Amino acids: CSARDLGGKNTEAFF.

This clonotype was recorded many times. The genes are TRBV2 and TRBJ2-1; 8 nucleotides line up with TRBD1. Germline values: CDR1 SNHLY, CDR2 FYNNEI. This CDR3 has 13 amino acids. J gave up 9 bases and V 6 bases, and 7 bases lay outside the gene matches. The CDR3 DNA reads as TGTGCCAGCAGAAGTACAGGGGGGAGTGAGCAGTTCTTC. Its translation: CASRSTGGSEQFF.

This chain connects TRBV6-2 or TRBV6-3 to TRBJ1-3; D is unresolved. This CDR3 contains 16 residues. V was pared by 7 bases and J by 0 bases, with 16 bases between. Germline CDR1 and CDR2: MNHEY and SVGEGT. In nucleotides, the CDR3 is TGTGCCAGCAACATTCGGACGGCAAGCTCTGGAAACACCATATATTTT. This sequence encodes CASNIRTASSGNTIYF.

This clonotype was detected ten times or more. One end of the junction does not line up with germline, which may come from a read error. This chain uses TRBV2 with TRBJ1-1; 9 bases align to TRBD1. Germline-derived CDR1 and CDR2 are SNHLY and FYNNEI. The CDR3 length is 13 residues. The CDR3 nucleotides are TGTGCCAGCAATGAACAGGGGGCCGCTGAAGCTTTCTTT. This sequence encodes CASNEQGAAEAFF.

V and J are TRBV19 and TRBJ1-1; possible D gene TRBD1, 5 bases. CDR1 is LNHDA and CDR2 is SQIVND in the germline V gene (reference sequence). CDR3 length: 17 amino acids. Trimming left V 1 base short and J 3 bases short, with 18 bases between. CDR3 sequence: CASSIAVTRRGDTEAFF. CDR3 bases: TGTGCCAGTAGTATAGCCGTAACACGGCGGGGGGACACTGAAGCTTTCTTT.

This clonotype was counted ten times or more. V usage is TRBV30 and J usage is TRBJ1-2, with D tentatively TRBD1 (6 bases). The CDR3 sequence is 13 residues long. Between the trimmed V and J ends, which lost 3 bases and 4 bases, there was a span of 12 bases. The germline V gene has CDR1 GTSNPN and CDR2 SVGIG (reference sequence). CDR3 loop: CAWREQGGYGYTF. CDR3 DNA: TGTGCCTGGAGGGAACAGGGTGGCTATGGCTACACCTTC.

The V call is TRBV20-1, the J call TRBJ2-5, with D unresolved. Looked up from germline, CDR1 is DFQATT and CDR2 is SNEGSKA (reference sequence). V dropped 5 bases and J dropped 5 bases, with 6 bases sitting between them. The CDR3 is 10 residues long. The CDR3 bases are TGCAGTGCTTGGCGGGAGACCCAGTACTTC. Its protein product is CSAWRETQYF.

The sample holds many counts of this clonotype. CDR3 region: CASSLVGAGELFF. The DNA of the CDR3 is TGTGCCAGCAGTTTAGTAGGGGCCGGGGAGCTGTTTTTT. The rearrangement uses TRBV28 and TRBJ2-2; D possibly corresponds to TRBD1 (5 bases). The CDR3 is 13 residues long. Germline V CDR1 and CDR2: MDHEN, SYDVKM. Trimming shortened V by 2 bases and J by 6 bases, and 7 bases separated the two germline ends.

The rearrangement links TRBV4-1 to TRBJ2-2; D is unresolved. Germline V gene data show CDR1 as MGHRA and CDR2 as YSYEKL. V was shortened by 4 bases and J by 6 bases, with 12 bases between the two germline ends. There are 14 residues in the CDR3. CDR3 protein: CASSLGWQSGELFF. The CDR3 DNA reads as TGCGCCAGCAGCCTCGGGTGGCAGTCCGGGGAGCTGTTTTTT.

At least ten counts were recorded for this clonotype. The chain links TRBV2 to TRBJ1-3; a weak D match, TRBD1 (5 bases). The CDR3 sequence is 16 residues long. V was clipped by 3 bases and J by 0 bases, with 12 bases between them. Germline lookup yields CDR1 SNHLY and CDR2 FYNNEI. CDR3 protein: CASSEAGIISGNTIYF. Here the CDR3 DNA reads TGTGCCAGCAGTGAGGCAGGGATCATCTCTGGAAACACCATATATTTT.

This clonotype was counted at least ten times. V gene TRBV28 combines with J gene TRBJ1-1; D not resolved. CDR3 length equals 11 residues. Trimming cost V 7 bases and J 4 bases, with 7 bases left between them. Per the germline V gene, CDR1 is MDHEN and CDR2 is SYDVKM. For the CDR3, the DNA is TGTGCCAGCACTTTTGCCACTGAAGCTTTCTTT. This gives the protein CASTFATEAFF.

This clonotype was seen more than once but under ten times. This rearrangement joins TRBV5-1 to TRBJ2-7, with TRBD2 matching 12 bases. The germline V gene has CDR1 SGHRS and CDR2 YFSETQ. CDR3 length: 19 residues. Unmatched junction bases numbered 13, after V lost 0 bases and J lost 3 bases. The CDR3 region has the DNA TGCGCCAGCAGCTTGGGCAAAGGACTAGCGGGAAGAGGGAGCTACGAGCAGTACTTC. This translates into CASSLGKGLAGRGSYEQYF.

At least ten counts were recorded for this clonotype. The rearrangement links TRBV7-2 to TRBJ2-7; 7 bases map to TRBD2. Germline V lookup: CDR1 SGHTA, CDR2 FQGNSA. The CDR3 runs to 13 residues. Trimming cost V 3 bases and J 4 bases; bases outside gene matches: 3. For the CDR3, the DNA is TGTGCCAGCAGCTTGCAAGCGGGATACGAGCAGTACTTC. Translated: CASSLQAGYEQYF.

Written as DNA, the CDR3 is TGCGCCAGCAGCCCTGGCCTAAGGGGGTTGGGGAACACTGAAGCTTTCTTT. The encoded protein is CASSPGLRGLGNTEAFF. The rearrangement links TRBV5-1 to TRBJ1-1, with D possibly TRBD1 on 6 matching bases. Germline-derived CDR1 and CDR2 are SGHRS and YFSETQ. Trimming cost V 4 bases and J 1 base, with 20 bases left between them. The CDR3 extends over 17 amino acids. Full variable domain (rest looked up from reference TRBV5-1 and TRBJ1-1): KAGVTQTPRYLIKTRGQQVTLSCSPISGHRSVSWYQQTPGQGLQFLFEYFSETQRNKGNFPGRFSGRQFSNSRSEMNVSTLELGDSALYLCASSPGLRGLGNTEAFFGQGTRLTVV.

This sequence joins TRBV4-1 and TRBJ2-1, with 12 bases fitting TRBD2. V lost 6 bases, J lost 0 bases, and 9 bases stayed unmatched. This CDR3 has 18 residues. Germline loops: CDR1 MGHRA, CDR2 YSYEKL. The CDR3 nucleotides are TGCGCCAGCAGAAGGACTAGCGGGATCGGAAGCTCCTACAATGAGCAGTTCTTC. The encoded protein is CASRRTSGIGSSYNEQFF.

This clonotype was seen ten or more times. The rearrangement links TRBV30 to TRBJ1-5, with 9 bases identical to TRBD1. The CDR3 totals 16 residues. Trimming took 2 bases from V and 6 from J; bases not matched to a gene: 11. Germline values: CDR1 GTSNPN, CDR2 SVGIG (reference sequence). As DNA, the CDR3 is TGTGCCTGGAGTTGGACAGGGGAGGGGATTGGTCAGCCCCAGCATTTT. Its protein product is CAWSWTGEGIGQPQHF. The whole variable domain, remainder taken from reference TRBV30 and TRBJ1-5, is SQTIHQWPATLVQPVGSPLSLECTVEGTSNPNLYWYRQAAGRGLQLLFYSVGIGQISSEVPQNLSASRPQDRQFILSSKKLLLSDSGFYLCAWSWTGEGIGQPQHFGDGTRLSIL.

This clonotype was seen a few times. The chain recombines TRBV7-2 with TRBJ1-1; TRBD1 is a possible D gene (5 bases). Trimming removed 5 bases at V and 3 bases at J, with 13 bases between. The germline V gene encodes CDR1 SGHTA and CDR2 FQGNSA. The CDR3 totals 14 residues. DNA of the CDR3: TGTGCCAGCAGCGACGGGGGGGGGTACACTGAAGCTTTCTTT. Protein sequence: CASSDGGGYTEAFF.

This clonotype has a handful of counts. The V and J genes are TRBV18 and TRBJ1-4, with no clear D. The CDR3 is 18 residues long. CDR1 KGHSH and CDR2 LQKENI come from the germline V gene. Trimming shortened V by 3 bases and J by 6 bases, and 23 bases separated the two germline ends. The CDR3 loop is CASSPLPDVAGRYEKLFF. DNA of the CDR3: TGTGCCAGCTCACCCCTTCCCGATGTGGCAGGAAGATATGAAAAACTGTTTTTT.

This chain connects TRBV7-2 to TRBJ2-2; 9 nucleotides line up with TRBD2. The CDR3 loop spans 16 amino acids. In germline, CDR1 is SGHTA, CDR2 FQGNSA. With 3 bases clipped from V and 7 bases from J, the junction kept 9 bases outside the gene matches. CDR3 protein: CASSFGGRALVGELFF. In DNA form, the CDR3 reads TGTGCCAGCAGCTTTGGCGGGAGGGCCCTCGTCGGGGAGCTGTTTTTT.

The chain combines TRBV19 with TRBJ2-2; possibly TRBD2 for D (6 bases). The CDR3 extends over 14 amino acids. Germline V gene lookup returns CDR1 LNHDA and CDR2 SQIVND (reference sequence). Trimming took off 7 bases at V and 4 bases at J, with 13 bases between the two ends. CDR3 nucleotides: TGTGCCAGTATCCCTGGGGGGATCACCGGGGAGCTGTTTTTT. Translating it yields CASIPGGITGELFF. Drawing the rest from reference TRBV19 and TRBJ2-2, the complete variable domain is DGGITQSPKYLFRKEGQNVTLSCEQNLNHDAMYWYRQDPGQGLRLIYYSQIVNDFQKGDIAEGYSVSREKKESFPLTVTSAQKNPTAFYLCASIPGGITGELFFGEGSRLTVL.

This clonotype was observed a few times. V gene TRBV6-5 combines with J gene TRBJ1-4; 7 nucleotides line up with TRBD1. The V segment lost 0 bases and the J segment 6 bases; nucleotides outside the gene matches: 4. CDR1 MNHEY and CDR2 SVGAGI come from the germline V gene. CDR3 length: 15 residues. The CDR3 region is CASSYSGRGDEKLFF. CDR3 bases: TGTGCCAGCAGTTACTCGGGCAGGGGGGATGAAAAACTGTTTTTT.

This clonotype was observed many times. The genes are TRBV5-1 and TRBJ1-5; D remains ambiguous. Trimming pared 1 base from V and 5 bases from J, leaving 10 bases between. The length of the CDR3 is 14 residues. Germline CDR1 is SGHRS and CDR2 is YFSETQ. The chain's CDR3 is CASSLSGGDQPQHF. The DNA for the CDR3 is TGCGCCAGCAGCTTGTCGGGCGGCGATCAGCCCCAGCATTTT.

This clonotype has more than one count but fewer than ten. A junction boundary mismatches the germline segment, possibly from a read error. The rearrangement uses TRBV20-1 and TRBJ2-7; D perhaps matches TRBD1 (6 bases). Germline V lookup: CDR1 DFQATT, CDR2 SNEGSKA (reference sequence). The CDR3 spans 13 residues. In nucleotides, the CDR3 is TGCAGTGTTAGAGAACAGGGTTCCTACGAGCAGTACTTC. It translates to CSVREQGSYEQYF.

This clonotype was seen at least ten times. The rearrangement uses TRBV29-1 and TRBJ2-1; 7 bases align to TRBD1. Trimming took 4 bases from V and 4 from J; bases not matched to a gene: 7. The CDR3 runs to 14 residues. Germline CDR1 reads SQVTM; CDR2 reads ANQGSEA. CDR3 sequence: CSVVGRDSYNEQFF. In DNA, the CDR3 is TGCAGCGTTGTTGGCCGGGACAGTTACAATGAGCAGTTCTTC.

This clonotype was seen ten or more times. The chain joins TRBV20-1 to TRBJ1-1; D gene ambiguous. Germline V gives CDR1 DFQATT, CDR2 SNEGSKA (reference sequence). The CDR3 sequence is 14 residues long. The V and J ends lost 0 bases and 4 bases respectively, with 12 bases between them. CDR3 DNA sequence: TGCAGTGCTAGAGATAAGGGATGGCGCACTGAAGCTTTCTTT. This encodes CSARDKGWRTEAFF.

This clonotype was counted between two and nine times. V gene TRBV7-2 combines with J gene TRBJ1-3, with D maybe TRBD1 (5 bases). Germline V gene data show CDR1 as SGHTA and CDR2 as FQGNSA. The CDR3 loop spans 16 amino acids. Trimming pared 6 bases from V and 0 bases from J, leaving 15 bases between. The CDR3 loop reads CASSPRTPSSGNTIYF. The CDR3 bases are TGTGCCAGCAGTCCCAGGACACCGAGCTCTGGAAACACCATATATTTT.